Included here is one TCR beta chain sequence, with context. The sample is drawn from a study of T cell clones after liver transplantation. Study background: In this trial, immunosuppression withdrawal was attempted within 2 years of liver transplant. Without induction therapy, subjects received standard immunosuppression until 12-24 months post-transplant.

Some clones are missing from TCRdb's copy, which holds only in-frame ones; the method was immunoSEQ multiplex PCR. The data hold roughly 80,000 clones, with 70% to 85% observed a single time. The ends lost 4 bases at V and 7 bases at J; junction bases unmatched: 9. The CDR3 length is 16 residues. Germline V lookup: CDR1 MNHNS, CDR2 SASEGT. This specimen consisted of CD4+ T cells from blood, obtained approximately 3.5 years after liver transplant. The TCR was taken from a human patient who received a liver transplant. Some T cells may be graft donor cells. This sequence joins TRBV6-1 and TRBJ1-5, with TRBD1 matching over 11 bases. The chain's CDR3 is CASSAPDRGPDQPQHF. In nucleotides, the CDR3 is TGTGCCAGCAGTGCCCCGGACAGGGGGCCGGACCAGCCCCAGCATTTT.